This T cell receptor (beta chain) was observed in a study of shared clonotypes between healthy human individuals. Overall study context: A donor's plate count was three for CD4 naive and three for CD4 memory; CD8 naive had two and CD8 memory one. Study-wide results and limits: Non-shared clonotypes had lower generation probabilities than those shared by all four donors. The authors expected sequencing depth to affect clonotype sharing among donors.

The CDR3 length is 15 residues. J lost 0 bases, V lost 6 bases, and 7 bases had no gene match. Germline-derived CDR1 and CDR2 are MDHEN and SYDVKM. Naive CD45RA+ and memory CD45RA-negative subsets were split from CD4+ cells. Of note for this clone: The antigen remains undetermined.

Only in-frame clones appear in the TCRdb table, and some are missing; sequencing was by immunoSEQ multiplex PCR. Of roughly 2 million clones listed, 95% are singletons. The chain couples TRBV28 to TRBJ1-2, with 7 bases matching TRBD1. Sequenced sample: naive CD4+ T cells sorted from blood. Documented subset: CD45RA+ positively selected. This sequence originates from a man aged 18 to 29 in good health. CDR3 amino acids: CASSTKGAPNYGYTF. CDR3 coding DNA: TGTGCCAGCAGCACAAAGGGGGCCCCTAACTATGGCTACACCTTC.